The clone carrying this T cell receptor (beta chain) was counted at least ten times. The germline V gene has CDR1 MNHEY and CDR2 SVGAGI. The CDR3 is made up of 15 amino acids. The V segment lost 0 bases and the J segment 6 bases; nucleotides outside the gene matches: 5. This record belongs to a study of Graves' ophthalmopathy and Graves' hyperthyroidism. RNA transcripts yielded amplified TCR beta CDR3 regions. First-round RT-PCR relied on HTBI primers, and a second-round multiplex PCR came next. TCRdb re-derived calls from the multiplex PCR reads in MiXCR, one entry per CDR3 protein. This sample carries under 350,000 distinct CDR3 sequences, roughly a sixth of them seen once, and the ten largest clones take 9% to 15%.

V usage is TRBV6-5 and J usage is TRBJ2-7; 10 bases fit TRBD2. The source material was peripheral blood. This TCR was sampled from an adult man with Graves' ophthalmopathy. The CDR3 sequence is CASSYSPSGSGEQYF. In DNA form, the CDR3 reads TGTGCCAGCAGTTACTCGCCTAGCGGGAGTGGCGAGCAGTACTTC.